This T cell receptor (beta chain) was sequenced in a study of T cells in Graves' hyperthyroidism and ophthalmopathy (dated by TCRdb to about 2019). Turning to the overall study: Peripheral blood was collected at initial diagnosis, before any treatment. The paper describes TCR Vbeta CDR3 sequencing of 120 to 150 peripheral blood samples, made up of about 41 ophthalmopathy patients, more than 70 hyperthyroidism patients and about 17 progressor patients. A discovery cohort of about a hundred patients, approximately 45 with Graves' ophthalmopathy and fewer than 65 with stable Graves' hyperthyroidism, was used to find distinguishing TCR V-J signatures. After sampling, hyperthyroidism patients received methimazole starting at 30 mg daily, and ophthalmopathy patients received high-dose intravenous methylprednisolone. Thyroid tissue and blood T-cell repertoires from over 5 Graves' hyperthyroidism patients were also compared in the study. Whether ophthalmopathy could be predicted prospectively was tested in an independent validation cohort made up of about 18 hyperthyroidism patients plus 17 patients who later progressed to ophthalmopathy. For training and testing, the 95 to 100 patients in the discovery cohort were randomly divided in a 7:3 ratio.

Stable Graves' hyperthyroidism was defined as the absence of progression to ophthalmopathy over 18 months of follow-up. Hyperthyroidism patients were newly diagnosed, with disease duration under 2 months, and aged 18 to 65 years. The study excluded patients with uncontrolled infections, other autoimmune diseases, pregnancy or lactation. Diagnoses were based on clinical symptoms, serum thyroxine and TRAb, thyroid ultrasound and orbital computed tomography. Ficoll-Paque density gradient centrifugation was used to isolate PBMCs from 9.5 to 10 ml of fresh peripheral blood. Trizol reagent was used to extract total RNA, and RNA quality was then checked on an Agilent 2100 Bioanalyzer. At the junction V is shortened by 1 base and J by 3 bases, with 7 bases in between. The germline V gene supplies CDR1 LGHNT and CDR2 FRNRAP. Measured from the cysteine to the phenylalanine, the CDR3 is 14 residues long. Of the read, only the CDR3 DNA is kept; its 42 bases are in frame from base 1.

Amplification of TCR beta CDR3 regions was carried out from RNA transcripts. The TCR CDR3 was subjected to a first round of RT-PCR using the HTBI primer set and the Qiagen OneStep RT-PCR kit. Libraries were constructed in a second round of multiplex PCR, after which size selection and purification were carried out. The libraries were sequenced on an Illumina HiSeq2000 using paired-end 100 bp reads. For the original study's pipeline: SOAPnuke was used to process the raw data, removing reads that contained adapters or uncalled bases, had a mean Phred below 15, or lacked an exact match to the constant primer or identifier. COPE v1.2.5 was used to merge high-quality paired reads, and clonotypes were defined as unique nucleotide sequences. MiTCR v1.1 was used to align the clonotypes against IMGT TRBV, TRBD and TRBJ reference segments. Analysis was restricted to V-J combinations with a frequency above 0.0001, which covered about 99% of repertoires. The TCS score was defined as the ratio of F50 (clonal expansion) to E x V (chaos), calculated using BLOSUM62-based TCRdist between CDR3 peptides within each V-J. Welch's t-statistics and random forest reduced 514 V-J features to fewer than 15, which were used in a naive Bayes classifier (R e1071). TCRdb trimmed public reads at Q25 via fastp, called clones via MiXCR and kept in-frame beta chains. Every entry covers one CDR3 protein and lists the most common genes and DNA from its rows. The V and J calls and clone size are TCRdb's, not the authors'. The table for this sample lists 500,000 to 650,000 distinct CDR3 sequences; 11% to 15% of them were counted only once. The ten largest account for roughly 13% of the sample.

Paper-wide results and their limitations: Ophthalmopathy was separated from stable hyperthyroidism by a 13 V-J signature model, with roughly 88% sensitivity and about 81% specificity obtained in cross-validation and 80%/75% obtained in testing. In validation, the model predicted progression to ophthalmopathy with over 60% sensitivity and approximately 78% specificity, a median of around six months before onset. Sample size was not statistically predetermined, and investigators were not blinded to group allocation. Most expanded thyroid clonotypes (frequency above 0.001) were also detected in blood, suggesting blood repertoires may reflect thyroid immune responses.

This clonotype came up many times. Its antigen specificity is not known. No base quality information exists; no much larger clone differs at one position. The chain links TRBV12-5 with TRBJ2-1; there is no confident call for the D gene. The sequencing input was blood. The receptor comes from a woman between 35 and 50 years old with Graves' hyperthyroidism. CDR3 sequence: CASGLAGIYNEQFF. In nucleotide form, the sequence is TGTGCTAGTGGTTTGGCGGGCATCTACAATGAGCAGTTCTTC.